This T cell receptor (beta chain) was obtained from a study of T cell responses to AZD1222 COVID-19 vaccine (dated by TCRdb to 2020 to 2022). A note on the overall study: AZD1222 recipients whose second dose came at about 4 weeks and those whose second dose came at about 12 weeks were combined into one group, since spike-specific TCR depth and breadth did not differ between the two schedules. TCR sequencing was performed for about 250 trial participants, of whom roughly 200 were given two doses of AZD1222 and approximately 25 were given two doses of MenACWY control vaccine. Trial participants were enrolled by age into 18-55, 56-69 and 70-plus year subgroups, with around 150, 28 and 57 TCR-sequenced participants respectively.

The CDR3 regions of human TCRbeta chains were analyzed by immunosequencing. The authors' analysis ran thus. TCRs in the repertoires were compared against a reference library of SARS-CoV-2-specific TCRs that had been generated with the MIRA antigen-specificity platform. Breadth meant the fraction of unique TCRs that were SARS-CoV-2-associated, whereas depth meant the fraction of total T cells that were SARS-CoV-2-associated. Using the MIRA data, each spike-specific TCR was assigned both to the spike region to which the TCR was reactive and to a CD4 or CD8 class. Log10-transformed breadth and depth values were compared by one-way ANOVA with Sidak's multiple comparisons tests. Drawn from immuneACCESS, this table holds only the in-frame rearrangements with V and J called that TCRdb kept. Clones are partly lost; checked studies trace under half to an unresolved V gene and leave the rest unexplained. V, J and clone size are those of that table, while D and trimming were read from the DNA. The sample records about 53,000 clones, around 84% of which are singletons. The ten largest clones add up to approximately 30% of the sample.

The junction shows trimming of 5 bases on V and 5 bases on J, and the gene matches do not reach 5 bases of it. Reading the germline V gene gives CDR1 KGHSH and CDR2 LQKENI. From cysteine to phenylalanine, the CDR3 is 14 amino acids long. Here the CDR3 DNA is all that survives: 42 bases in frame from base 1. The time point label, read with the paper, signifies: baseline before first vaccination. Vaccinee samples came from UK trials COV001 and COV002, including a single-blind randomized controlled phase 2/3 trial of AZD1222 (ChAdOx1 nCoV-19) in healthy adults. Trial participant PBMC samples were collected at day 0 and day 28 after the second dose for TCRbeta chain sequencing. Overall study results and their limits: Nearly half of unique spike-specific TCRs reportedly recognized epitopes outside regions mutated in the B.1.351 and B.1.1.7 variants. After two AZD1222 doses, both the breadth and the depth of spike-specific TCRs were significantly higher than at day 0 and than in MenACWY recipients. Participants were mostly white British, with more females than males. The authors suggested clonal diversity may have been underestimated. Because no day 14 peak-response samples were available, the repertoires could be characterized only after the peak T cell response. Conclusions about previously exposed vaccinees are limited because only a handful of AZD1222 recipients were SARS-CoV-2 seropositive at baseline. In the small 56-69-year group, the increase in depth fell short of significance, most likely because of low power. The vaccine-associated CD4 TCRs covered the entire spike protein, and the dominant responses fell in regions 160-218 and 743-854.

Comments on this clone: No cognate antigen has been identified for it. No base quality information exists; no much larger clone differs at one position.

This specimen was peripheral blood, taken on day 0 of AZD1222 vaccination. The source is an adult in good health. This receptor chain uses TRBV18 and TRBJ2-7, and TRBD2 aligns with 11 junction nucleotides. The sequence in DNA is TGTGCCAGCTCATCACTAGCGGGAGTTGACGAGCAGTACTTC. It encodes CASSSLAGVDEQYF. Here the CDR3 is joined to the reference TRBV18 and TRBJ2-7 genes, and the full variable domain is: NAGVMQNPRHLVRRRGQEARLRCSPMKGHSHVYWYRQLPEEGLKFMVYLQKENIIDESGMPKERFSAEFPKEGPSILRIQQVVRGDSAAYFCASSSLAGVDEQYFGPGTRLTVT.